Below are 29 T cell receptor beta chains sequenced from a single sample in a study of blood T cell repertoires in COVID-19. Measured with immunoSEQ multiplex PCR; TCRdb has only the in-frame clones, and not every one. The table has 29,000 or so clones, approximately 90% seen once; the top ten hold around 2.2%. Sequences were obtained from peripheral blood. The receptors derive from a man aged 45 to 65 with active COVID-19.

The CDR3 DNA follows: TGTGCTAGTGGCCGGGGACAGGGGGCGATGGGCTACACCTTC. It codes for CASGRGQGAMGYTF. This sequence joins TRBV12-5 and TRBJ1-2, with 12 positions matching TRBD1. The CDR3 is 14 amino acids. In germline, CDR1 is LGHNT, CDR2 FRNRAP. V shed 6 bases, J shed 8 bases, and the junction held 7 bases outside the gene matches.

The V and J genes are TRBV6-6 and TRBJ2-2, with TRBD2 as a possible D gene (5 bases). Trimming stripped 1 base from V and 6 bases from J, with 9 bases between. CDR1 is MNHNY and CDR2 is SVGAGI in the germline V gene (reference sequence). The CDR3 extends over 14 amino acids. Here the CDR3 DNA reads TGTGCCAGCAGTTACTTGGACTTTCCCGGGGAGCTGTTTTTT. Translating it yields CASSYLDFPGELFF.

In nucleotides, the CDR3 is TGTGCCAGCAGCTTAGAAGGCGGGCCCACCTACGAGCAGTACTTC. Translated: CASSLEGGPTYEQYF. The chain couples TRBV7-6 to TRBJ2-7, with D perhaps matching TRBD2 (5 bases). Germline-derived CDR1 and CDR2 are SGHVS and FNYEAQ. The CDR3 covers 15 residues. V was pared by 1 base and J by 2 bases, with 12 bases between. The entire variable domain, with the rest obtained from reference TRBV7-6 and TRBJ2-7, is as follows: GAGVSQSPRYKVTKRGQDVALRCDPISGHVSLYWYRQALGQGPEFLTYFNYEAQQDKSGLPNDRFSAERPEGSISTLTIQRTEQRDSAMYRCASSLEGGPTYEQYFGPGTRLTVT.

The chain recombines TRBV13 with TRBJ2-7; the D gene is possibly TRBD2 (6 bases). V shed 0 bases and J shed 2 bases, with 8 bases lying between them. This CDR3 region has 14 residues. CDR1 is PRHDT and CDR2 is FYEKMQ in the germline V gene (reference sequence). The CDR3 bases are TGTGCCAGCAGCTTAGGGGGGGGAACCTACGAGCAGTACTTC. Amino acid sequence: CASSLGGGTYEQYF.

CDR3 DNA: TGTGCCAGCAGCGTAACAGGGACAGGGGACTATGGCTACACCTTC. It yields the protein CASSVTGTGDYGYTF. The chain employs TRBV9 and TRBJ1-2, with 10 positions matching TRBD1. The CDR3 has 15 residues. The germline V gene has CDR1 SGDLS and CDR2 YYNGEE. Germline trimming cut 1 base from V and 3 bases from J; bases unmatched to any gene: 3.

This chain links TRBV19 with TRBJ2-1, with 11 bases that match TRBD2. V lost 8 bases and J lost 4; bases outside the gene matches: 4. CDR1 and CDR2 from the germline V gene are LNHDA and SQIVND (reference sequence). The CDR3 sequence is 14 residues long. The CDR3, as DNA: TGTGCCAGTGCTGCTAGCGGGGGGTACAATGAGCAGTTCTTC. This gives the protein CASAASGGYNEQFF.

The chain joins TRBV18 to TRBJ2-5; a weak D match, TRBD1 (5 bases). The CDR3 spans 16 residues. Germline CDR1 KGHSH, CDR2 LQKENI. Trimming removed 5 bases at V and 1 base at J, with 17 bases between. The CDR3 is CASSSRKTTVQETQYF. CDR3 sequence (DNA): TGTGCCAGCTCATCCAGAAAAACGACAGTCCAAGAGACCCAGTACTTC.

The chain recombines TRBV27 with TRBJ2-1; D might be TRBD1 (6 bases). Germline lookup yields CDR1 MNHEY and CDR2 SMNVEV (reference sequence). The V gene lost 5 bases and the J gene lost 10 bases, with 24 bases spanning the gap. This CDR3 comprises 16 residues. CDR3 residues: CASSPSSSGTNPEQFF. The CDR3 coding sequence is TGTGCCAGCAGTCCATCTTCCTCCGGGACAAATCCAGAGCAGTTCTTC.

The V and J genes are TRBV19 and TRBJ2-7; 9 bases align to TRBD2. This CDR3 comprises 15 residues. V lost 5 bases to trimming and J lost 0 bases; unmatched junction nucleotides: 5. The V gene's germline CDR1 is LNHDA and CDR2 SQIVND (reference sequence). CDR3 sequence: CASSAAGGLSYEQYF. In nucleotides, the CDR3 is TGTGCCAGTAGTGCAGCGGGAGGTCTCTCCTACGAGCAGTACTTC.

The rearrangement uses TRBV10-1 and TRBJ2-1; 8 bases are a match to TRBD1. This CDR3 has 15 residues. V lost 5 bases, J lost 2 bases, and 5 bases stayed unmatched. Germline CDR1 is WNHNN and CDR2 is SYGVQD (reference sequence). The CDR3 bases are TGCGCCAGCAGTTTAACAGGGGGACCCTACAATGAGCAGTTCTTC. This gives the protein CASSLTGGPYNEQFF.

V usage is TRBV7-6 and J usage is TRBJ1-6; 9 bases are a match to TRBD1. The CDR3 consists of 15 residues. Per the germline V gene, CDR1 is SGHVS and CDR2 is FNYEAQ. The V gene end was trimmed by 5 bases and the J gene end by 5 bases; junction bases not matched to a gene: 4. In DNA, the CDR3 is TGTGCCAGCAGCACCCGGACAGGGGATAATTCACCCCTCCACTTT. It yields the protein CASSTRTGDNSPLHF.

This chain links TRBV11-3 with TRBJ2-1, with 7 nucleotides matching TRBD1. The germline CDR1 and CDR2 sequences are SGHNT and YENEEA. With V trimmed by 0 bases and J by 2 bases, 4 bases remained unmatched. There are 16 residues in the CDR3. The chain's CDR3 is CASSLDTQGAYNEQFF. The CDR3 DNA reads as TGTGCCAGCAGCTTAGATACGCAGGGGGCCTACAATGAGCAGTTCTTC.

Only one count was recorded for this clone. This chain uses TRBV28 with TRBJ1-2; 8 bases are a match to TRBD1. The CDR3 sequence is 15 residues long. The ends lost 1 base at V and 2 bases at J; junction bases unmatched: 3. Germline lookup yields CDR1 MDHEN and CDR2 SYDVKM. As DNA, the CDR3 is TGTGCCAGCAGTTTATTGGACAGGGACAACTATGGCTACACCTTC. It yields the protein CASSLLDRDNYGYTF.

V gene TRBV2 combines with J gene TRBJ2-1; D not resolved. Germline CDR1 is SNHLY and CDR2 is FYNNEI. The length of the CDR3 is 15 residues. V dropped 2 bases and J dropped 6 bases, with 14 bases sitting between them. The CDR3 sequence: CASSETRLGSNEQFF. CDR3 DNA sequence: TGTGCCAGCAGTGAAACCCGCCTAGGAAGCAATGAGCAGTTCTTC.

The chain has TRBV6-5 and TRBJ1-1; D may be TRBD1 (6 bases). CDR1 is MNHEY, CDR2 SVGAGI, per germline. The length of the CDR3 is 12 residues. The ends were cut back, 5 bases at V and 7 bases at J, with 11 bases in the middle. In DNA, the CDR3 is TGTGCCAGCAGTCGGGTAGGGGGTGAAGCTTTCTTT. It yields the protein CASSRVGGEAFF.

The V and J genes are TRBV5-1 and TRBJ2-7, with D maybe TRBD1 (6 bases). Germline-derived CDR1 and CDR2 are SGHRS and YFSETQ. With 0 bases removed from V and 4 bases from J, the gap between germline ends came to 8 bases. The CDR3 covers 13 residues. The DNA for the CDR3 is TGCGCCAGCAGCTTGGAACAGGGTTACGAGCAGTACTTC. This codes for CASSLEQGYEQYF. The full variable domain, rest sourced from reference TRBV5-1 and TRBJ2-7, is KAGVTQTPRYLIKTRGQQVTLSCSPISGHRSVSWYQQTPGQGLQFLFEYFSETQRNKGNFPGRFSGRQFSNSRSEMNVSTLELGDSALYLCASSLEQGYEQYFGPGTRLTVT.

CDR3 sequence: CASSYLSREAYEQYF. The CDR3 nucleotides read TGTGCCAGCAGTTACCTGTCGAGGGAGGCCTACGAGCAGTACTTC. The V gene is TRBV6-5, the J gene TRBJ2-7, with a weak D call TRBD2 (6 bases). CDR1 is MNHEY, CDR2 SVGAGI, per germline. The CDR3 has 15 amino acids. Trimming removed 2 bases at V and 2 bases at J, with 13 bases between.

The rearrangement links TRBV7-9 to TRBJ2-7; 8 nucleotides align to TRBD1. This CDR3 has 14 amino acids. Per germline, CDR1 SEHNR and CDR2 FQNEAQ (reference sequence). J was trimmed by 3 bases and V by 6 bases; bases with no gene match: 7. CDR3 DNA sequence: TGTGCCAGCAGAATTTGGACAGGGTGCTACGAGCAGTACTTC. The encoded protein is CASRIWTGCYEQYF.

The chain couples TRBV27 to TRBJ1-4, with 7 bases fitting TRBD1. This CDR3 region has 15 residues. In germline, CDR1 is MNHEY, CDR2 SMNVEV (reference sequence). Trimming cost V 6 bases and J 2 bases; bases outside gene matches: 6. The CDR3 nucleotides are TGTGCCAGCAGAGGACCGGGACAGACTAATGAAAAACTGTTTTTT. This gives the protein CASRGPGQTNEKLFF.

This rearrangement joins TRBV28 to TRBJ1-2; D is possibly TRBD1 (5 bases). Per germline, CDR1 MDHEN and CDR2 SYDVKM. The CDR3 is made up of 14 amino acids. V lost 7 bases and J 4 bases, leaving 16 bases between the germline ends. CDR3 sequence reads: CASTMTADSYGYTF. CDR3 nucleotides: TGTGCCAGCACTATGACAGCAGATAGCTATGGCTACACCTTC.

The chain employs TRBV5-8 and TRBJ1-2, with TRBD1 matching over 9 bases. With 4 bases clipped from V and 3 bases from J, the junction kept 13 bases outside the gene matches. The CDR3 runs 17 residues. Germline V gene lookup returns CDR1 SGHTS and CDR2 YDEGEE. CDR3 DNA: TGTGCCAGCAGCCCAGAAGGGACAGGGCTGGTATACTATGGCTACACCTTC. Its translation: CASSPEGTGLVYYGYTF.

The rearrangement joins TRBV7-9 to TRBJ2-5; perhaps TRBD1 as D (5 bases). CDR1 is SEHNR, CDR2 FQNEAQ, per germline (reference sequence). CDR3 length: 12 residues. Between the trimmed V and J ends, which lost 1 base and 6 bases, there was a span of 6 bases. The CDR3 here is CASSLGGQTQYF. The CDR3, as DNA: TGTGCCAGCAGCTTAGGGGGCCAGACCCAGTACTTC. The full variable domain, completed using reference TRBV7-9 and TRBJ2-5, is DTGVSQNPRHKITKRGQNVTFRCDPISEHNRLYWYRQTLGQGPEFLTYFQNEAQLEKSRLLSDRFSAERPKGSFSTLEIQRTEQGDSAMYLCASSLGGQTQYFGPGTRLLVL.

V usage is TRBV9 and J usage is TRBJ1-5; weak D call: TRBD1 (5 bases). CDR1 SGDLS and CDR2 YYNGEE come from the germline V gene. The CDR3 spans 15 residues. V was cut by 5 bases and J by 4 bases, with 16 bases left in between. The CDR3 region is CASSQSGAVNQPQHF. The CDR3 nucleotides read TGTGCCAGCAGTCAAAGCGGGGCAGTGAATCAGCCCCAGCATTTT.

This clone appeared a few times. This chain connects TRBV5-1 to TRBJ2-7, with TRBD2 matching over 13 bases. Trimming took 4 bases from V and 5 from J; bases not matched to a gene: 6. Germline CDR1 reads SGHRS; CDR2 reads YFSETQ. This CDR3 has 15 amino acids. The CDR3 reads CASSSGTSGIDEQYF. The CDR3 coding sequence is TGCGCCAGCAGCAGCGGGACTAGCGGGATCGACGAGCAGTACTTC.

V usage is TRBV7-2 and J usage is TRBJ1-2, with TRBD1 matching over 9 bases. Germline lookup yields CDR1 SGHTA and CDR2 FQGNSA. The V segment lost 1 base and the J segment 0 bases; nucleotides outside the gene matches: 3. CDR3 length equals 16 residues. The CDR3 coding sequence is TGTGCCAGCAGCTTAGGGGGGACAGGGACTAACTATGGCTACACCTTC. Its protein is CASSLGGTGTNYGYTF. Based on the CDR3 plus reference TRBV7-2 and TRBJ1-2, the full variable domain is GAGVSQSPSNKVTEKGKDVELRCDPISGHTALYWYRQSLGQGLEFLIYFQGNSAPDKSGLPSDRFSAERTGGSVSTLTIQRTQQEDSAVYLCASSLGGTGTNYGYTFGSGTRLTVV.

As DNA, the CDR3 is TGTGCCAGCACCCTAGGGGGTTGGGGCAACACAGATACGCAGTATTTT. This gives the protein CASTLGGWGNTDTQYF. V and J are TRBV27 and TRBJ2-3, with a tentative D call TRBD1 (6 bases). CDR3 length equals 16 residues. Germline V gene data show CDR1 as MNHEY and CDR2 as SMNVEV (reference sequence). V was clipped by 7 bases and J by 2 bases, with 19 bases between them.

V and J are TRBV6-4 and TRBJ2-2; unclear D gene. The length of the CDR3 is 14 residues. Germline V gives CDR1 MRHNA, CDR2 SNTAGT. Trimming shortened V by 0 bases and J by 3 bases, and 5 bases separated the two germline ends. CDR3 amino acids: CASSDSADTGELFF. DNA for the CDR3: TGTGCCAGCAGTGACTCGGCGGACACCGGGGAGCTGTTTTTT.

The V gene is TRBV3-1 (or the pseudogene TRBV3-2), the J gene TRBJ1-4; 7 nucleotides match TRBD1. Losses at the gene ends were 4 bases for V and 4 bases for J; bases not matched to a gene: 3. CDR3 length: 14 amino acids. The germline CDR1 and CDR2 sequences are LGHDT and YNNKEL (reference sequence). DNA for the CDR3: TGTGCCAGCAGCCTCCGACAGGGTAATGAAAAACTGTTTTTT. It specifies CASSLRQGNEKLFF.

V gene TRBV5-4 combines with J gene TRBJ2-1; D gene ambiguous. The CDR3 sequence is 11 residues long. Trimming left V 2 bases short and J 8 bases short, with 5 bases between. Germline V gene lookup returns CDR1 SGHNT and CDR2 YYREEE (reference sequence). For the CDR3, the DNA is TGTGCCAGCAGCTTTGCGGATGAGCAGTTCTTC. Translated, it gives CASSFADEQFF.